The T cell receptor beta chain under discussion was sequenced for a study of T cells after posttransplantation cyclophosphamide. This clone was detected only a few times. Cyclophosphamide on days +3 and +4 followed busulfan-fludarabine conditioning and a marrow graft. V was clipped by 5 bases and J by 3 bases, with 11 bases between them. Germline CDR1 LNHNV, CDR2 YYDKDF (reference sequence). This CDR3 is 14 amino acids long. The repertoire was sequenced with immunoSEQ multiplex PCR; TCRdb's copy has only in-frame clones and lacks some. The table lists approximately 13,000 clones, no singletons, with around 23% in the top ten.

The sequence derives from a female patient aged 35-55 years who received an allogeneic stem cell transplant from a related donor, was CMV-positive, and had no GVHD. Some of these T cells may belong to the graft donor. The rearrangement links TRBV15 to TRBJ1-5, with a weak D call TRBD1 (6 bases). Specimen: PBMCs, collected around 1,100 days after allogeneic stem cell transplant with posttransplant cyclophosphamide. This chain's CDR3 is CATSETGINQPQHF. In DNA form, the CDR3 reads TGTGCCACCAGCGAAACAGGGATCAATCAGCCCCAGCATTTT.